This TCR beta chain was sequenced during a study of Graves' ophthalmopathy and Graves' hyperthyroidism. For repertoire sequencing, the TCR beta CDR3 regions were amplified from RNA transcripts. HTBI-primed first-round RT-PCR preceded second-round multiplex PCR. TCRdb redid the calling of the multiplex PCR reads with MiXCR, one entry per CDR3 protein. The sample records 600,000 to 650,000 distinct CDR3 sequences, around a fifth being singletons. Hyperthyroidism patients, all newly diagnosed, had under 2 months' duration and ages of 18 to 65. Symptoms, serum thyroxine and TRAb, thyroid ultrasound, and orbital computed tomography formed the diagnostic basis. CDR1 is MDHEN, CDR2 SYDVKM, per germline. The length of the CDR3 is 16 residues. Losses at the gene ends were 6 bases for V and 1 base for J; bases not matched to a gene: 11. The table lists this clonotype with many counts. What it binds is unknown.

Findings and limits, study-wide: Most expanded clonotypes from thyroid (those above 0.001 frequency) were also found in blood. As the model predicted ophthalmopathy progression, it achieved a sensitivity of 70.59% and a specificity of 72.22%.

The genes are TRBV28 and TRBJ2-7; 8 bases are a match to TRBD1. The sequence was collected from a woman under 30 with stable Graves' hyperthyroidism. Some clones in this sample may be carry-over from other donors' samples. The source material was peripheral blood. In DNA, the CDR3 is TGTGCCAGCAGCCCAGGGGGCGTTGAGAGGTCCTACGAGCAGTACTTC. Its protein is CASSPGGVERSYEQYF.